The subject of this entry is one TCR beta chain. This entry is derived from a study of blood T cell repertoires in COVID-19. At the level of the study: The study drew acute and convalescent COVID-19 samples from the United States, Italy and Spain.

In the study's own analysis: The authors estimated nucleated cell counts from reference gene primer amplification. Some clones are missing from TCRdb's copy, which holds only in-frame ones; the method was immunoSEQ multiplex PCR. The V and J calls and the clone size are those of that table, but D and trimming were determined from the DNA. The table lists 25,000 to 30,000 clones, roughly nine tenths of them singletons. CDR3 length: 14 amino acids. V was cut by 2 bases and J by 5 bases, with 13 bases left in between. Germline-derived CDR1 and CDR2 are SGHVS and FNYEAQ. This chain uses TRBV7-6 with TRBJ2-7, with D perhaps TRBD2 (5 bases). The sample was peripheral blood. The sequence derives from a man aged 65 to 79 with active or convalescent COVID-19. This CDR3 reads CASSLLSSGDEQYF. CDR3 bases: TGTGCCAGCAGCTTATTGTCATCCGGGGACGAGCAGTACTTC.